The count of the clone carrying this TCR beta chain is one. Its cognate antigen is unknown. Sequenced by immunoSEQ multiplex PCR; TCRdb stores in-frame clones only, minus some. The data hold about 150,000 clones, with 85% to 90% observed a single time. The CDR3 sequence is 15 residues long. V was pared by 6 bases and J by 0 bases, with 5 bases of the junction left unmatched. The germline V gene has CDR1 SNHLY and CDR2 FYNNEI. The data derive from a study of cytomegalovirus exposure and HLA in healthy donors. General observations from the study: In vitro checks showed that a few CMV-associated chains really do target CMV antigens. Among TCR sequences, most were rare, though some public TCRs appeared in many donors. According to a subsequent analysis, TCR clusters from the first cohort were inclined to appear together in the roughly 130 validation repertoires. The study labeled 180 or so TCR beta chains cytomegalovirus-associated.

Sequenced: PBMCs. The chain combines TRBV2 with TRBJ2-3, with 8 bases aligning to TRBD2. The clonotype originates from a woman aged 18-29 years in good health and CMV-seropositive. CDR3 in amino acids: CASRGRLASTDTQYF. The DNA for the CDR3 is TGTGCCAGCAGAGGTAGACTAGCGAGCACAGATACGCAGTATTTT.